This T cell receptor beta chain was observed in a study of blood T cell repertoires in COVID-19 (dated by TCRdb to 2018 to 2020). General notes on the study: Samples covering the acute and convalescent phases of COVID-19 were provided by collaborators in the United States, Italy and Spain. Subjects who had been exposed to COVID-19, were actively infected with it, or had recovered from it provided the deeply sampled blood TCRbeta repertoires that made up the dataset. Where available, HLA class I and class II types were obtained from metadata supplied by the sample provider rather than from assay-based typing. The material from the prospective study consisted of cDNA or gDNA derived from T cells, B-cell-depleted T cells, or PBMCs. A de-identified subject ID, COVID-19 status, age in years and sex were almost always included in the sample metadata. Samples came from the ongoing ImmuneRACE study (first 160 participants) plus 1,254 subjects from 6 global collaborators. A freely available public database, intended as a resource for researchers studying the immune response to SARS-CoV-2, is where the repertoires were released.

TCRbeta CDR3 regions were amplified from genomic DNA using the immunoSEQ Assay, a bias-controlled multiplex PCR. The source study handled its data this way. Nucleated cell counts per sample were estimated from amplification of reference gene primers within the assay. Sequence reads were collapsed and filtered to measure the absolute abundance of every unique TCRbeta CDR3 rearrangement. For each sample, productive Simpson clonality was calculated as the square root of Simpson's diversity index over productive rearrangements. Drawn from immuneACCESS, this table holds only the in-frame rearrangements with V and J called that TCRdb kept. Clones are partly lost; checked studies trace under half to an unresolved V gene and leave the rest unexplained. V and J calls plus clone size are reproduced from that table; the DNA served to infer D and trimming. This sample comprises a few hundred thousand clones, 70% to 90% of them detected only once. About 6.2% of the sample lies in the top ten.

From the cysteine through the phenylalanine, the CDR3 covers 15 amino acids. This entry keeps only the CDR3 DNA: 45 bases, framed from base 1. V drops 0 bases and J drops 4 bases, leaving 12 bases in between. Looking up the germline V gene yields CDR1 SGHAT and CDR2 FQNNGV. This clone was detected a few times. Its cognate antigen has yet to be identified. No base-level quality is on record; no much larger clone is a single base apart. Beyond this particular receptor, the publication reports: The quantity of clinical and demographic metadata differed by source and by participant and was supplied without curation.

Participants in the prospective study were aged roughly 18 to 95 years, lived in 24 United States geographic areas, and enrolled through a virtual design. Cohort assignment in the prospective study relied on participant-reported clinical history from a screening survey and a study questionnaire. Exposed participants were defined as having been in contact with someone with a PCR-confirmed or clinician-diagnosed COVID-19 case within 2 weeks of study entry. In the prospective study, whole blood, serum and a nasopharyngeal or oropharyngeal swab were collected from each participant by mobile phlebotomists. Additional blood draws and questionnaires over a 2-month period could optionally be provided by prospective study participants. Before DNA extraction, blood samples from the prospective study were shipped at room temperature or frozen.

Sequenced: PBMCs or T cells enriched from blood (not recorded which). The receptor was isolated from a woman in her 50s who had been exposed to COVID-19. The sequence links TRBV11-2 to TRBJ1-1; the best D guess is TRBD1, with 5 bases matching. The CDR3 here reads CASSLDPQGSTEAFF. Here is the DNA: TGTGCCAGCAGCTTAGATCCTCAGGGCAGCACTGAAGCTTTCTTT.